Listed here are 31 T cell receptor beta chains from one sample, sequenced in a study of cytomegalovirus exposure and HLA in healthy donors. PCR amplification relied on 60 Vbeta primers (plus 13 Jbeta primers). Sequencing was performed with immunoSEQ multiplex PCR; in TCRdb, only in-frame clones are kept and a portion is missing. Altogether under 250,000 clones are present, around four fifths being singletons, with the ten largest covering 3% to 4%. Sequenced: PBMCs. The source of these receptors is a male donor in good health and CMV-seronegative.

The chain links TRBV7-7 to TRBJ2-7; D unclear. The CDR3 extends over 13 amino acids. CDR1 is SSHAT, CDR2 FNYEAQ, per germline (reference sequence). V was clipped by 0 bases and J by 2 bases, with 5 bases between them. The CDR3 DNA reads TGTGCCAGCAGCTTAGCGCGGACCTACGAGCAGTACTTC. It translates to CASSLARTYEQYF. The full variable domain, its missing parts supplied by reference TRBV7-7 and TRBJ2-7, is GAGVSQSPRYKVTKRGQDVTLRCDPISSHATLYWYQQALGQGPEFLTYFNYEAQPDKSGLPSDRFSAERPEGSISTLTIQRTEQRDSAMYRCASSLARTYEQYFGPGTRLTVT.

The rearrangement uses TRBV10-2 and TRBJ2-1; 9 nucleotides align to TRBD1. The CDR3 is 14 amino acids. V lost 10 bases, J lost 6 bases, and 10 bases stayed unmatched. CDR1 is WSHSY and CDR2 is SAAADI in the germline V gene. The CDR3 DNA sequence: TGCGCCACATTGTGGGACAGGGAAGGCAATGAGCAGTTCTTC. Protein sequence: CATLWDREGNEQFF.

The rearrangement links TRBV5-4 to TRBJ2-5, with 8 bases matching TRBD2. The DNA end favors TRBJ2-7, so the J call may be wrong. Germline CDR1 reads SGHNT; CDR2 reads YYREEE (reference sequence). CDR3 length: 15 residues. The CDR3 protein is CASSLSGGRSYEQYF. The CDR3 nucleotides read TGTGCCAGCAGCTTGTCCGGCGGGAGGTCCTACGAGCAGTACTTC.

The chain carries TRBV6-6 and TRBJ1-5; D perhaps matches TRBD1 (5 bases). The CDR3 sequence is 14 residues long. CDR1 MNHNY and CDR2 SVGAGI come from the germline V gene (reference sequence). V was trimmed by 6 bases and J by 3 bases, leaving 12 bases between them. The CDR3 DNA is TGTGCCAGCAGGGCTGGGGGGGTCAATCAGCCCCAGCATTTT. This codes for CASRAGGVNQPQHF.

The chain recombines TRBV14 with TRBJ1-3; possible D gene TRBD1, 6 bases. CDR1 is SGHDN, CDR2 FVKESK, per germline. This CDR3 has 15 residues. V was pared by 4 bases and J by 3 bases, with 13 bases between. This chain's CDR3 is CASSPGGGLGNTIYF. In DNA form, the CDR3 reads TGTGCCAGCAGCCCCGGGGGGGGCCTTGGAAACACCATATATTTT.

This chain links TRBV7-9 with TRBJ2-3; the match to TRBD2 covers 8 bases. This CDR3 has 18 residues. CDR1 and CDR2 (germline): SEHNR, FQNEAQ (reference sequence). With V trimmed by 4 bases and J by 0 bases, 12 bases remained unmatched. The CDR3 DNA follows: TGTGCCAGCAGCTCTCCAGGACTAGCACGGATAAGCACAGATACGCAGTATTTT. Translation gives CASSSPGLARISTDTQYF.

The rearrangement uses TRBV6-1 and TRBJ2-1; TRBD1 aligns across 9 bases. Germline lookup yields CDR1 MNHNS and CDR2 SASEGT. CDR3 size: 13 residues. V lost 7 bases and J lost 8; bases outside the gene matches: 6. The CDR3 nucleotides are TGTGCCAGCAATTTTAGGACAGGGGATGAGCAGTTCTTC. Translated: CASNFRTGDEQFF.

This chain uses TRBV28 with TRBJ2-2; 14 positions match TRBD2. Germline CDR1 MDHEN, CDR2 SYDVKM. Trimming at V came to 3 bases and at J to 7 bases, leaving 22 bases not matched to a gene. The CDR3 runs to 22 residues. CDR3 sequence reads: CASSFPHNRVTTSGRAIGELFF. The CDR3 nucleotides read TGTGCCAGCAGTTTTCCCCACAACAGGGTGACGACTAGCGGGAGGGCCATCGGGGAGCTGTTTTTT. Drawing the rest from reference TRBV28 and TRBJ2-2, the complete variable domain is DVKVTQSSRYLVKRTGEKVFLECVQDMDHENMFWYRQDPGLGLRLIYFSYDVKMKEKGDIPEGYSVSREKKERFSLILESASTNQTSMYLCASSFPHNRVTTSGRAIGELFFGEGSRLTVL.

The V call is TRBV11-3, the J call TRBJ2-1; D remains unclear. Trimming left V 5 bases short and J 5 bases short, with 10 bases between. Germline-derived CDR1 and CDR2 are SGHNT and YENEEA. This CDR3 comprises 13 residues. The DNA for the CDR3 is TGTGCCAGCAGCCCAGCGCTCCACAATGAGCAGTTCTTC. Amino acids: CASSPALHNEQFF.

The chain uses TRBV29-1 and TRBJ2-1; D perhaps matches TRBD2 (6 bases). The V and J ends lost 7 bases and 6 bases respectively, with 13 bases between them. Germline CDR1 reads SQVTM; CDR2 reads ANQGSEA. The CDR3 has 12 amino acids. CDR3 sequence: CSAGLQSNEQFF. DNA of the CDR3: TGCAGCGCGGGACTTCAGAGCAATGAGCAGTTCTTC.

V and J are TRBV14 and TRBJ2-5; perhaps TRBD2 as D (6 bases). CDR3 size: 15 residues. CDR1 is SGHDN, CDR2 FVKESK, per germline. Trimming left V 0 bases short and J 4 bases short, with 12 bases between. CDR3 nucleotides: TGTGCCAGCAGCCAAGATGGCCTAGCGCGAGAGACCCAGTACTTC. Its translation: CASSQDGLARETQYF. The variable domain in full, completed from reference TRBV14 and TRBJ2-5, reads EAGVTQFPSHSVIEKGQTVTLRCDPISGHDNLYWYRRVMGKEIKFLLHFVKESKQDESGMPNNRFLAERTGGTYSTLKVQPAELEDSGVYFCASSQDGLARETQYFGPGTRLLVL.

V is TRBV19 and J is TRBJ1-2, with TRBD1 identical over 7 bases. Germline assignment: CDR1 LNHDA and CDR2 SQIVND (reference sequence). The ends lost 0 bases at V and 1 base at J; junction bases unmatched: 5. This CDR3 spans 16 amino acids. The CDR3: CASSIEGTAINYGYTF. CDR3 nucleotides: TGTGCCAGTAGTATAGAGGGGACAGCTATTAACTATGGCTACACCTTC.

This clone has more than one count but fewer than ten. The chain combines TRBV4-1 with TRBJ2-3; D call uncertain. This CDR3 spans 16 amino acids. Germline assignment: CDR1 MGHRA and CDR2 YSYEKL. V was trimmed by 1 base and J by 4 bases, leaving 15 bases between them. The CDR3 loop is CASSQGLGLGADTQYF. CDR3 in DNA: TGCGCCAGCAGCCAAGGCCTTGGTCTGGGCGCAGATACGCAGTATTTT.

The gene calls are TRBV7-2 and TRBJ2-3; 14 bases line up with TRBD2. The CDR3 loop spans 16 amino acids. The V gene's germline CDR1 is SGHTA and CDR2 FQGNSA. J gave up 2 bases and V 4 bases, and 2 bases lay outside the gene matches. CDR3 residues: CASSWTSGRFTDTQYF. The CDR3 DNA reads TGTGCCAGCAGCTGGACTAGCGGGAGGTTCACAGATACGCAGTATTTT.

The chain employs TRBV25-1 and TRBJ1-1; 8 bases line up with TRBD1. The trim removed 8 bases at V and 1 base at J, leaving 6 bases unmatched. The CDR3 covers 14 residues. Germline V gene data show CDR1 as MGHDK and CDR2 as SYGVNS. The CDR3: CASAPGTGNTEAFF. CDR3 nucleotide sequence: TGTGCCAGCGCACCAGGGACAGGGAACACTGAAGCTTTCTTT.

The CDR3: CASSVARGGCDQPQHF. The CDR3 DNA reads TGTGCCAGCAGCGTAGCTCGGGGGGGTTGCGATCAGCCCCAGCATTTT. The chain employs TRBV9 and TRBJ1-5; tentative D call: TRBD1 (5 bases). CDR1 SGDLS and CDR2 YYNGEE come from the germline V gene. V lost 0 bases, J lost 5 bases, and 15 bases lay in between. The CDR3 has 16 residues.

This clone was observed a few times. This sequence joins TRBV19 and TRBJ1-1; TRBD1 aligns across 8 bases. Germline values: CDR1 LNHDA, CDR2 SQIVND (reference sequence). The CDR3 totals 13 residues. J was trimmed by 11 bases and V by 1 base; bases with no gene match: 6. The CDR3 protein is CASSIGQGLRAFF. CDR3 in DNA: TGTGCCAGTAGTATAGGACAGGGGTTGCGGGCTTTCTTT.

Written as DNA, the CDR3 is TGTGCCAGCAGCAAACAAGGGGAGACAGGGAACACCGGGGAGCTGTTTTTT. Translation gives CASSKQGETGNTGELFF. The rearrangement links TRBV21-1 to TRBJ2-2; TRBD1 is taken as the D call from the table, unchecked against the DNA. TRBV21-1 is listed as a pseudogene. The CDR3 covers 17 residues.

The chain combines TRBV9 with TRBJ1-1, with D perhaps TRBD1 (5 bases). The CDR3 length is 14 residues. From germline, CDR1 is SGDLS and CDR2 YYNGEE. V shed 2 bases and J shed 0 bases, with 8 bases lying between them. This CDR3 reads CASSVAGMNTEAFF. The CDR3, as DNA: TGTGCCAGCAGCGTTGCAGGGATGAACACTGAAGCTTTCTTT.

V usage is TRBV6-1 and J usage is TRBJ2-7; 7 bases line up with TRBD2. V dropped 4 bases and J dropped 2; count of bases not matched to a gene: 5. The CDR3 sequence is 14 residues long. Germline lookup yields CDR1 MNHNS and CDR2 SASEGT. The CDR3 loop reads CASSGALAAYEQYF. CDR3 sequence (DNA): TGTGCCAGCAGTGGGGCTCTAGCGGCCTACGAGCAGTACTTC.

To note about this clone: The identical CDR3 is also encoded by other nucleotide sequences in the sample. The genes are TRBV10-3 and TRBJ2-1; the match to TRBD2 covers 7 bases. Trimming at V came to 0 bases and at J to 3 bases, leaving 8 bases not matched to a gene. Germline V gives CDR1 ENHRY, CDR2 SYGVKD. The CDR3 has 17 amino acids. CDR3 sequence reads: CAISESRASGDYNEQFF. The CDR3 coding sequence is TGTGCCATCAGTGAGTCGAGGGCTAGCGGCGACTACAATGAGCAGTTCTTC.

The CDR3 nucleotides are TGCAGCGTTGAAGTGAGTAGCAATCAGCCCCAGCATTTT. Residues: CSVEVSSNQPQHF. The chain carries TRBV29-1 and TRBJ1-5; D is uncertain. The CDR3 spans 13 residues. Germline values: CDR1 SQVTM, CDR2 ANQGSEA. With 1 base removed from V and 0 bases from J, the gap between germline ends came to 4 bases. Full variable domain (remainder filled in from reference TRBV29-1 and TRBJ1-5): SAVISQKPSRDICQRGTSLTIQCQVDSQVTMMFWYRQQPGQSLTLIATANQGSEATYESGFVIDKFPISRPNLTFSTLTVSNMSPEDSSIYLCSVEVSSNQPQHFGDGTRLSIL.

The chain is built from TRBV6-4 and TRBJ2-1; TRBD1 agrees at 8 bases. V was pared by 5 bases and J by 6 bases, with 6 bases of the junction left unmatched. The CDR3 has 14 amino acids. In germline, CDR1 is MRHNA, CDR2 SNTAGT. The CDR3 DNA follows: TGTGCCAGCAGTTATCAAACAGGGGGCAATGAGCAGTTCTTC. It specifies CASSYQTGGNEQFF.

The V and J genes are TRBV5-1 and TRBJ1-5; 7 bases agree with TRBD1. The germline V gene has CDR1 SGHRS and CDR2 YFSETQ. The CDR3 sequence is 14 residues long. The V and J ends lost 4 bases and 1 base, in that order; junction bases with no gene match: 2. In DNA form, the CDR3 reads TGCGCCAGCAGCCAGGGGGACAGCAATCAGCCCCAGCATTTT. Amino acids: CASSQGDSNQPQHF.

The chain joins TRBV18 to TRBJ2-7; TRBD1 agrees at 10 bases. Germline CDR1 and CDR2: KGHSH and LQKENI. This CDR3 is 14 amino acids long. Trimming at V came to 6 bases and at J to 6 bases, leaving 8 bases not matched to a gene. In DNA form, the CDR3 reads TGTGCCAGCTCTTCCCGGGACAGGGGAATCGAGCAGTACTTC. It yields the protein CASSSRDRGIEQYF.

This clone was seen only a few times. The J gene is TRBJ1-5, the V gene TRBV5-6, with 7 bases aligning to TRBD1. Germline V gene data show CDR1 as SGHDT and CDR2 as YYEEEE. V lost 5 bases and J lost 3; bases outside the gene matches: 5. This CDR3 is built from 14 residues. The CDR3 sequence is CASSRGQTNQPQHF. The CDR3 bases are TGTGCCAGCAGTCGGGGACAGACCAATCAGCCCCAGCATTTT.

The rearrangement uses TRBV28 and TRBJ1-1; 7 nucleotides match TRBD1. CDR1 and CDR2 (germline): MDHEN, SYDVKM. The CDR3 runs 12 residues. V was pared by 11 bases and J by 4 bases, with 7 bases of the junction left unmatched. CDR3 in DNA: TGTGCCGGCCAGGGGGGTACCACTGAAGCTTTCTTT. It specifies CAGQGGTTEAFF.

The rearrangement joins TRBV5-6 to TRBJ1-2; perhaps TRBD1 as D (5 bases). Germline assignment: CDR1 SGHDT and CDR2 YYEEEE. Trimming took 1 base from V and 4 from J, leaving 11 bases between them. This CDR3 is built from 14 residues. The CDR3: CASSLSRVGYGYTF. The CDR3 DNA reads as TGTGCCAGCAGCTTGTCCAGGGTAGGCTATGGCTACACCTTC.

CDR3 residues: CAISETTEKAGANVLTF. In DNA form, the CDR3 reads TGTGCCATCAGTGAAACAACAGAGAAGGCTGGGGCCAACGTCCTGACTTTC. This sequence joins TRBV10-3 and TRBJ2-6; D gene ambiguous. CDR1 and CDR2 from the germline V gene are ENHRY and SYGVKD. The CDR3 is 17 residues long. Trimming removed 3 bases from V and 2 bases from J, with 14 bases in between.

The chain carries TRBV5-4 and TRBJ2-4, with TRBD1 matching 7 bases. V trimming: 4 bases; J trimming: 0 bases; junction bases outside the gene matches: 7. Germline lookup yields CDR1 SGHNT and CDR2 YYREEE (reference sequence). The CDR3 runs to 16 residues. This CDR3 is CASSPGTELAKNIQYF. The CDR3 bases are TGTGCCAGCAGCCCTGGGACAGAACTAGCCAAAAACATTCAGTACTTC.

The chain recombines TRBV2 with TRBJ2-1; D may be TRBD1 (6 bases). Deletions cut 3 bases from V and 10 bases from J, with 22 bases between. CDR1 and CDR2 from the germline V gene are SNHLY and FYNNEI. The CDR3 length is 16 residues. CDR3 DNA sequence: TGTGCCAGCAGTGAGACAGGTCCGCTCCATGCACGGGAGCAGTTCTTC. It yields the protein CASSETGPLHAREQFF.